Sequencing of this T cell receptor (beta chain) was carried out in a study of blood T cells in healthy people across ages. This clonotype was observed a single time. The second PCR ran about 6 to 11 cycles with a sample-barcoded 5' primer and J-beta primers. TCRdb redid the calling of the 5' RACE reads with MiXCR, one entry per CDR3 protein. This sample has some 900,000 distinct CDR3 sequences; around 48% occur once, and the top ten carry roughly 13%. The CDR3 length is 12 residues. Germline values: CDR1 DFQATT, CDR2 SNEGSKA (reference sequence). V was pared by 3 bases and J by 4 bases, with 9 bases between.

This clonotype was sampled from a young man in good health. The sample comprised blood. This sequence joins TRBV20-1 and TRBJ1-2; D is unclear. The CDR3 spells CSASIVSYGYTF. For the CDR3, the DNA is TGCAGTGCTAGCATAGTGAGCTATGGCTACACCTTC.